The 9 T cell receptor beta chains given below trace back to one sample, sequenced in a study of naive and memory T cell subsets. Notes on the study in general: Naive repertoires, especially CD8, held a few larger clonotypes, possibly memory cells re-expressing CD45RA.

Antigens of these TCRs are unknown. An equimolar mix of two oligonucleotides served as the beta constant-region primer for TRBC1 and TRBC2. Ligated cDNA was amplified by four rounds of PCR with nested alpha and beta constant-region primers and SP2. TCRdb redid the calling of the UMI-ligation and nested PCR reads with MiXCR, one entry per CDR3 protein. The sample includes under 150,000 distinct CDR3 sequences, around 21% of them seen just once. The sequenced sample was naive CD8+ T cells from blood. Receptor source: a human donor in good health.

The CDR3 sequence is CASGRIDNYGYTF. The DNA for the CDR3 is TGTGCCAGCGGCAGGATTGACAACTATGGCTACACCTTC. The chain is built from TRBV28 and TRBJ1-2; no reliable D call. The CDR3 is made up of 13 amino acids. The V and J ends lost 8 bases and 2 bases respectively, with 12 bases between them. The germline gives CDR1 MDHEN, CDR2 SYDVKM.

In its sample, this clonotype was seen a few times. V is TRBV28 and J is TRBJ2-5, with TRBD1 as a possible D gene (5 bases). Germline V gene data show CDR1 as MDHEN and CDR2 as SYDVKM. The CDR3 is 16 residues long. V was trimmed by 2 bases and J by 0 bases, leaving 13 bases between them. Written as DNA, the CDR3 is TGTGCCAGCAGTTTACCGACAGAGATGTACCAAGAGACCCAGTACTTC. This gives the protein CASSLPTEMYQETQYF.

This clonotype was observed a handful of times. This chain uses TRBV7-2 with TRBJ2-1; D gene uncertain. The CDR3 loop spans 12 amino acids. The germline V gene encodes CDR1 SGHTA and CDR2 FQGNSA. Trimming took off 2 bases at V and 6 bases at J, with 5 bases between the two ends. CDR3 nucleotides: TGTGCCAGCAGCTTATTACTCAATGAGCAGTTCTTC. Encoded protein: CASSLLLNEQFF.

This clonotype has more than one count but fewer than ten. The chain joins TRBV27 to TRBJ1-1; TRBD1 matches 8 bases. Looked up from germline, CDR1 is MNHEY and CDR2 is SMNVEV (reference sequence). The CDR3 has 14 amino acids. The trim removed 7 bases at V and 5 bases at J, leaving 9 bases unmatched. CDR3 in DNA: TGTGCCAGCACCTTAACAGGGGGTAATACTGAAGCTTTCTTT. As protein: CASTLTGGNTEAFF.

A few counts support this clonotype. The CDR3 sequence is CASSRNKYEQYF. DNA for the CDR3: TGTGCCAGCAGCCGGAACAAATACGAGCAGTACTTC. The rearrangement links TRBV28 to TRBJ2-7, with D hard to call. CDR3 length: 12 residues. The V and J ends lost 6 bases and 4 bases respectively, with 10 bases between them. Germline loops: CDR1 MDHEN, CDR2 SYDVKM.

V usage is TRBV2 and J usage is TRBJ1-1; no clear D gene. Deletions cut 2 bases from V and 1 base from J, with 8 bases between. Germline V gene data show CDR1 as SNHLY and CDR2 as FYNNEI. CDR3 length: 14 amino acids. The CDR3 coding sequence is TGTGCCAGCAGTGAACCGCTTGGGAACACTGAAGCTTTCTTT. Translated, it gives CASSEPLGNTEAFF.

This clonotype was observed a few times. This chain connects TRBV20-1 to TRBJ2-3; TRBD2 matches 9 bases. The CDR3 extends over 15 amino acids. CDR1 is DFQATT and CDR2 is SNEGSKA in the germline V gene (reference sequence). V lost 0 bases, J lost 3 bases, and 4 bases stayed unmatched. DNA of the CDR3: TGCAGTGCTAGAGAGCGTAGCGGGAGAACAGATACGCAGTATTTT. It specifies CSARERSGRTDTQYF.

V is TRBV18 and J is TRBJ2-3; tentatively, D is TRBD2 (6 bases). Germline V gives CDR1 KGHSH, CDR2 LQKENI. CDR3 length equals 14 residues. Trimming left V 8 bases short and J 4 bases short, with 16 bases between. Here the CDR3 DNA reads TGTGCCAGCCGGAGGGTTGGTGAATCAGATACGCAGTATTTT. Protein: CASRRVGESDTQYF.

This CDR3 reads CSVVTSGSETLEQYF. In DNA form, the CDR3 reads TGCAGCGTTGTGACTAGCGGGAGCGAAACTCTTGAGCAGTACTTC. The chain joins TRBV29-1 to TRBJ2-7; 12 bases agree with TRBD2. Per germline, CDR1 SQVTM and CDR2 ANQGSEA. V lost 4 bases, J lost 7 bases, and 11 bases stayed unmatched. CDR3 length: 15 residues.